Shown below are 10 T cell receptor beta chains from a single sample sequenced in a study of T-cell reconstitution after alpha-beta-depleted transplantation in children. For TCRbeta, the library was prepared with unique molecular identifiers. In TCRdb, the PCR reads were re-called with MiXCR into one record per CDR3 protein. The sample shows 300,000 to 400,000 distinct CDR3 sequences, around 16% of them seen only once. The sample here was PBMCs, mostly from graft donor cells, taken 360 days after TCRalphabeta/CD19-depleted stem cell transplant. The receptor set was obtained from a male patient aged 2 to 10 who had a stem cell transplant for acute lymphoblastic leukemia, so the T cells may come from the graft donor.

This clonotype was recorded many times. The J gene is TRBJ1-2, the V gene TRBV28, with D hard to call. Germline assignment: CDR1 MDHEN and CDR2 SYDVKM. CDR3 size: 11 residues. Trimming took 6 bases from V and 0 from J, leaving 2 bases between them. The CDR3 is CASRANYGYTF. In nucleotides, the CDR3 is TGTGCCAGCAGGGCTAACTATGGCTACACCTTC.

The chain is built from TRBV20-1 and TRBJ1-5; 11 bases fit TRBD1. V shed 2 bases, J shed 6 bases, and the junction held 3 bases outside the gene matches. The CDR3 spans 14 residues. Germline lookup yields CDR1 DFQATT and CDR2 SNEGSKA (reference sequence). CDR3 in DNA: TGCAGTGCTAGATCCGGGACAGGGGGTCAGCCCCAGCATTTT. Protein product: CSARSGTGGQPQHF.

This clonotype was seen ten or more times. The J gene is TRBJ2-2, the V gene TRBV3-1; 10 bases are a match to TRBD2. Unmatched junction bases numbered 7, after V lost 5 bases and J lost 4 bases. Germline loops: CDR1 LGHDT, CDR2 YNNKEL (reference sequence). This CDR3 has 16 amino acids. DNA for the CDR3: TGTGCCAGCAGCGATCAGGGACTAGCGATCACCGGGGAGCTGTTTTTT. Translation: CASSDQGLAITGELFF.

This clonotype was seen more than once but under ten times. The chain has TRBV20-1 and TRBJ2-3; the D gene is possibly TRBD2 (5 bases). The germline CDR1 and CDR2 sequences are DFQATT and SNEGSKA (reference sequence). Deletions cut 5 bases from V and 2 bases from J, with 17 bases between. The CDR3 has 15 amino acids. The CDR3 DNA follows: TGCAGTGCTTTTAGAGGGAGACCCATCACAGATACGCAGTATTTT. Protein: CSAFRGRPITDTQYF.

CDR3 DNA: TGCGCCAGCAGCTTACAATATAACTATGGCTACACCTTC. Amino acids: CASSLQYNYGYTF. The chain links TRBV5-1 to TRBJ1-2; D not certain. Germline V gene sequence: CDR1 SGHRS, CDR2 YFSETQ. The CDR3 consists of 13 residues. The V and J ends lost 2 bases and 1 base respectively, with 6 bases between them.

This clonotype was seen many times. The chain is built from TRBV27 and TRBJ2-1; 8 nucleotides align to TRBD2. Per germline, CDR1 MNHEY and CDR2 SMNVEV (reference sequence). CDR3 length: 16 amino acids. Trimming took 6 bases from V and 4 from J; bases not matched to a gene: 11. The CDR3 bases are TGTGCCAGCAGCGTAAGCGGGAGAGCCCTATACAATGAGCAGTTCTTC. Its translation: CASSVSGRALYNEQFF.

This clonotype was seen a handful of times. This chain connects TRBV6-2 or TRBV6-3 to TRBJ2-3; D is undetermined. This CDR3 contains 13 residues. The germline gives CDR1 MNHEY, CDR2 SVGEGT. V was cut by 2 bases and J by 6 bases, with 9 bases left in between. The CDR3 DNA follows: TGTGCCAGCAGTTACGGGTCGGTTGATACGCAGTATTTT. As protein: CASSYGSVDTQYF.

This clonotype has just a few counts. As DNA, the CDR3 is TGTGCCAGCAGCTTAGTCCCACTCGCGACGCTAGCGGATCCACAAGAGACCCAGTACTTC. This sequence encodes CASSLVPLATLADPQETQYF. The rearrangement links TRBV7-6 to TRBJ2-5; 7 nucleotides match TRBD2. Germline trimming cut 1 base from V and 2 bases from J; bases unmatched to any gene: 19. CDR3 length: 20 amino acids. Germline loops: CDR1 SGHVS, CDR2 FNYEAQ.

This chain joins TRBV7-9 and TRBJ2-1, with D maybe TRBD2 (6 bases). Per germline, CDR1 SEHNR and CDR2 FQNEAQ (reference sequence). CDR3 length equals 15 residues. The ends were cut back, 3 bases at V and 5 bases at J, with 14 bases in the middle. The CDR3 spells CASSFDLARHNEQFF. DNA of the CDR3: TGTGCCAGCAGCTTCGACCTAGCGCGGCACAATGAGCAGTTCTTC.

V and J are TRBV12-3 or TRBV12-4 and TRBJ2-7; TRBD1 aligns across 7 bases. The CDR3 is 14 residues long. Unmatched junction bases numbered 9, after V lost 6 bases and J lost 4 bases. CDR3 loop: CASSRTGATYEQYF. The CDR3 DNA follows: TGTGCCAGCAGCCGTACAGGGGCCACTTACGAGCAGTACTTC.